Sequencing of this T cell receptor (beta chain) was carried out in a study of blood T cell repertoires in COVID-19. Across the study: Specimens from acute and convalescent COVID-19 originated in the United States, Italy and Spain. The cDNA or gDNA used as material had been derived from T cells, B-cell-depleted T cells, or PBMCs.

V lost 5 bases and J 3 bases, leaving 8 bases between the germline ends. Germline values: CDR1 MNHEY, CDR2 SMNVEV (reference sequence). CDR3 size: 13 residues. Study processing details: Amplified reference gene primers provided the basis for estimating nucleated cell counts. TCRdb's table, derived via immunoSEQ multiplex PCR, lists solely in-frame clones and lacks some. D and trimming come from the DNA, and the V and J calls and clone size come from that table. The sample includes 55,000 to 85,000 clones, 80% to 90% seen only once; the top ten take about 11%. The chain employs TRBV27 and TRBJ1-5; no clear D gene. Sample: peripheral blood. This receptor was obtained from a woman aged 18-29 years with acute or convalescent COVID-19. Here the CDR3 reads CASSPVSNQPQHF. The DNA of the CDR3 is TGTGCCAGCAGTCCCGTTTCCAATCAGCCCCAGCATTTT.